This record looks at one T cell receptor beta chain sequence and its context. This sample is part of a study of blood T cell repertoires in COVID-19. Sequencing was performed with immunoSEQ multiplex PCR; in TCRdb, only in-frame clones are kept and a portion is missing. Counted here are roughly 25,000 clones, roughly 90% occurring once; the ten biggest clones make up 2.5% to 3%. The CDR3 is 15 residues long. V dropped 3 bases and J dropped 7; count of bases not matched to a gene: 6. Germline CDR1 SNHLY, CDR2 FYNNEI. The sequence was obtained from a human donor in a cohort sampled during active COVID-19. The sample was peripheral blood. The rearrangement joins TRBV2 to TRBJ1-5, with 10 bases matching TRBD1. Here the CDR3 DNA reads TGTGCCAGCAGTGAGGGACAGGGGCAAGGACAGCCCCAGCATTTT. As protein: CASSEGQGQGQPQHF. The whole variable domain, remainder taken from reference TRBV2 and TRBJ1-5, is EPEVTQTPSHQVTQMGQEVILRCVPISNHLYFYWYRQILGQKVEFLVSFYNNEISEKSEIFDDQFSVERPDGSNFTLKIRSTKLEDSAMYFCASSEGQGQGQPQHFGDGTRLSIL.